The 24 T cell receptor beta chains in this list originate from one sample, sequenced in a study of blood T cell repertoires in COVID-19. Data came from immunoSEQ multiplex PCR; TCRdb stores just in-frame clones and leaves some out. The top ten hold around 17% of the sample, which has approximately 31,000 clones, 85% seen once. Sequenced input: peripheral blood. The origin of the receptors is a woman aged 55-75 years with active COVID-19.

This chain links TRBV2 with TRBJ2-1, with TRBD2 identical over 10 bases. This CDR3 is built from 14 residues. V was pared by 4 bases and J by 9 bases, with 6 bases of the junction left unmatched. The germline CDR1 and CDR2 sequences are SNHLY and FYNNEI. CDR3 residues: CASSGTSGKGEQFF. The CDR3 nucleotides read TGTGCCAGCAGTGGAACTAGCGGGAAGGGTGAGCAGTTCTTC.

This chain joins TRBV10-3 and TRBJ1-5; the match to TRBD1 covers 7 bases. The J segment lost 5 bases and the V segment lost 5 bases, leaving 3 bases of the junction unmatched. The CDR3 has 13 amino acids. Looked up from germline, CDR1 is ENHRY and CDR2 is SYGVKD. This CDR3 is CAISWDSDQPQHF. The CDR3 nucleotides read TGTGCCATCAGTTGGGACAGCGATCAGCCCCAGCATTTT.

The genes are TRBV5-4 and TRBJ2-5; 12 positions match TRBD2. Germline V gene sequence: CDR1 SGHNT, CDR2 YYREEE (reference sequence). The CDR3 length is 17 residues. With V trimmed by 0 bases and J by 2 bases, 5 bases remained unmatched. The CDR3 here is CASSLGLAGGPQETQYF. The DNA for the CDR3 is TGTGCCAGCAGCTTGGGGCTAGCGGGGGGGCCACAAGAGACCCAGTACTTC.

This chain connects TRBV12-3 or TRBV12-4 to TRBJ2-7; maybe TRBD1 (6 bases). V was clipped by 5 bases and J by 4 bases, with 12 bases between them. The CDR3 length is 13 residues. Here the CDR3 reads CASSQQGPYEQYF. CDR3 nucleotides: TGTGCCAGCAGTCAGCAGGGGCCGTACGAGCAGTACTTC.

The chain uses TRBV5-5 and TRBJ1-2; D ambiguous. Deletions cut 5 bases from V and 2 bases from J, with 13 bases between. This CDR3 comprises 14 residues. The germline V gene encodes CDR1 SGHKS and CDR2 YYEKEE (reference sequence). The DNA of the CDR3 is TGTGCCAGCAGTTCAGGTTCGTCGAACTATGGCTACACCTTC. Its protein product is CASSSGSSNYGYTF.

This clone was recorded once. The CDR3 DNA follows: TGTGCCAGCAGCTACACTAGCGGGGGAGGAGAAGAGACCCAGTACTTC. It encodes CASSYTSGGGEETQYF. The chain is built from TRBV11-2 and TRBJ2-5, with TRBD2 identical over 11 bases. Germline V lookup: CDR1 SGHAT, CDR2 FQNNGV. The CDR3 runs to 16 residues. The V segment lost 4 bases and the J segment 3 bases; nucleotides outside the gene matches: 7. Supplemented by reference TRBV11-2 and TRBJ2-5, the full variable domain reads EAGVAQSPRYKIIEKRQSVAFWCNPISGHATLYWYQQILGQGPKLLIQFQNNGVVDDSQLPKDRFSAERLKGVDSTLKIQPAKLEDSAVYLCASSYTSGGGEETQYFGPGTRLLVL.

The chain has TRBV5-1 and TRBJ2-1, with TRBD1 matching 8 bases. The CDR3 is made up of 16 amino acids. CDR1 and CDR2 from the germline V gene are SGHRS and YFSETQ. J was trimmed by 4 bases and V by 1 base; bases with no gene match: 7. This chain's CDR3 is CASSLQGANAYNEQFF. Here the CDR3 DNA reads TGCGCCAGCAGCTTGCAGGGGGCGAATGCTTACAATGAGCAGTTCTTC.

This clone has a single count. The chain joins TRBV12-3 or TRBV12-4 to TRBJ2-7; possible D gene TRBD1, 5 bases. The CDR3 consists of 13 residues. V dropped 5 bases and J dropped 7 bases, with 15 bases sitting between them. The CDR3 is CASSLGHSWEQYF. Written as DNA, the CDR3 is TGTGCCAGCAGTCTCGGACACTCTTGGGAGCAGTACTTC.

CDR3 bases: TGCGCCAGCAGCTCTCTTCTCCATGGAGGCACTGAAGCTTTCTTT. It translates to CASSSLLHGGTEAFF. V usage is TRBV5-1 and J usage is TRBJ1-1; D call uncertain. Looked up from germline, CDR1 is SGHRS and CDR2 is YFSETQ. V gave up 3 bases and J gave up 4 bases, with 16 bases separating them. The CDR3 sequence is 15 residues long.

The V gene is TRBV3-1 (or the pseudogene TRBV3-2), the J gene TRBJ1-6; no reliable D call. V was clipped by 1 base and J by 5 bases, with 6 bases between them. Germline V gene lookup returns CDR1 LGHDT and CDR2 YNNKEL (reference sequence). The CDR3 extends over 14 amino acids. In nucleotides, the CDR3 is TGTGCCAGCAGCCAAGGTACAGATAATTCACCCCTCCACTTT. Residues: CASSQGTDNSPLHF.

The chain recombines TRBV7-2 with TRBJ1-2; 8 nucleotides match TRBD1. CDR1 SGHTA and CDR2 FQGNSA come from the germline V gene. V shed 5 bases and J 7 bases; nucleotides not matched to a gene: 9. This CDR3 has 14 amino acids. In DNA form, the CDR3 reads TGTGCCAGCAGCCCCGACAGGGGTCGGGGTGGCTACACCTTC. Protein product: CASSPDRGRGGYTF.

The CDR3 loop is CAWSYSGHSNEQFF. For the CDR3, the DNA is TGTGCCTGGAGCTATTCGGGACACTCCAATGAGCAGTTCTTC. The chain joins TRBV30 to TRBJ2-1; a possible D gene is TRBD1 (6 bases). This CDR3 is built from 14 residues. The V and J ends lost 3 bases and 6 bases respectively, with 15 bases between them. CDR1 and CDR2 (germline): GTSNPN, SVGIG (reference sequence).

This chain uses TRBV6-4 with TRBJ2-3, with a tentative D call TRBD2 (5 bases). CDR1 and CDR2 from the germline V gene are MRHNA and SNTAGT. The CDR3 covers 13 residues. V was cut by 4 bases and J by 2 bases, with 7 bases left in between. In nucleotides, the CDR3 is TGTGCCAGCAGTGTGGACTTCACAGATACGCAGTATTTT. Amino acid sequence: CASSVDFTDTQYF.

The chain uses TRBV7-2 and TRBJ2-7; 7 bases are shared with TRBD1. CDR1 is SGHTA and CDR2 is FQGNSA in the germline V gene. V gave up 0 bases and J gave up 9 bases; unmatched junction bases: 11. This CDR3 is built from 15 residues. The CDR3 reads CASSLAWDSLLGQYF. The CDR3 DNA is TGTGCCAGCAGCTTAGCTTGGGACAGCCTTCTTGGGCAGTACTTC.

The rearrangement joins TRBV7-8 to TRBJ2-5; the match to TRBD1 covers 7 bases. V gave up 10 bases and J gave up 3 bases; unmatched junction bases: 8. This CDR3 has 13 residues. Germline-derived CDR1 and CDR2 are SGHVS and FQNEAQ. The CDR3 nucleotides are TGTGCCATCTCCGGGACAGCAAAAGAGACCCAGTACTTC. Protein product: CAISGTAKETQYF.

The chain is built from TRBV2 and TRBJ1-2, with 7 bases matching TRBD1. The J segment lost 7 bases and the V segment lost 7 bases, leaving 9 bases of the junction unmatched. There are 13 residues in the CDR3. Germline values: CDR1 SNHLY, CDR2 FYNNEI. The CDR3, as DNA: TGTGCCAGCACCCGGGGACAGCCACTTGGCTACACCTTC. Translation gives CASTRGQPLGYTF.

The chain joins TRBV10-3 to TRBJ2-6; 7 bases are a match to TRBD1. V trimming: 11 bases; J trimming: 1 base; junction bases outside the gene matches: 11. Per the germline V gene, CDR1 is ENHRY and CDR2 is SYGVKD. The CDR3 loop spans 16 amino acids. CDR3 region: CAARQGLSSGANVLTF. Here the CDR3 DNA reads TGTGCCGCCCGACAGGGATTGTCTTCTGGGGCCAACGTCCTGACTTTC.

In this sample, this clone turned up once. V and J are TRBV7-3 and TRBJ2-1; 9 positions match TRBD1. Germline CDR1 reads SGHTA; CDR2 reads FQGTGA. The CDR3 consists of 15 residues. Losses at the gene ends were 5 bases for V and 3 bases for J; bases not matched to a gene: 5. CDR3 sequence: CASSLTGGRYNEQFF. CDR3 bases: TGTGCCAGCAGCCTGACAGGGGGACGCTACAATGAGCAGTTCTTC.

The chain employs TRBV5-1 and TRBJ2-1; the match to TRBD1 covers 7 bases. This CDR3 contains 16 residues. V lost 3 bases to trimming and J lost 3 bases; unmatched junction nucleotides: 9. CDR1 and CDR2 from the germline V gene are SGHRS and YFSETQ. The CDR3 reads CASSSTTGIGYNEQFF. The CDR3, as DNA: TGCGCCAGCAGCTCGACGACAGGGATTGGCTACAATGAGCAGTTCTTC. The full variable domain, completed using reference TRBV5-1 and TRBJ2-1, is KAGVTQTPRYLIKTRGQQVTLSCSPISGHRSVSWYQQTPGQGLQFLFEYFSETQRNKGNFPGRFSGRQFSNSRSEMNVSTLELGDSALYLCASSSTTGIGYNEQFFGPGTRLTVL.

The rearrangement links TRBV18 to TRBJ2-4; TRBD1 is a possible D gene (6 bases). Germline V lookup: CDR1 KGHSH, CDR2 LQKENI. V was shortened by 0 bases and J by 0 bases, with 6 bases between the two germline ends. The CDR3 covers 15 residues. CDR3 in DNA: TGTGCCAGCTCACCACCACAGGGAGCCAAAAACATTCAGTACTTC. It is translated as CASSPPQGAKNIQYF.

The gene calls are TRBV15 and TRBJ2-5; no reliable D call. CDR1 is LNHNV and CDR2 is YYDKDF in the germline V gene (reference sequence). The CDR3 is 15 amino acids. The V end lost 1 base, the J end lost 3 bases, and 12 bases lay between the germline ends. The CDR3 sequence: CATSRAPSFKETQYF. The CDR3 nucleotides read TGTGCCACCAGCAGAGCCCCCTCGTTTAAAGAGACCCAGTACTTC.

The CDR3 DNA follows: TGTGCCAGCTTTAGCGGGGACACCGGGGAGCTGTTTTTT. This codes for CASFSGDTGELFF. V is TRBV6-5 and J is TRBJ2-2; 8 bases match TRBD2. The germline CDR1 and CDR2 sequences are MNHEY and SVGAGI. CDR3 length: 13 residues. After removal of 8 bases from V and 3 bases from J, the junction contained 2 bases not matched to a gene.

This clone showed up just once. The V gene is TRBV6-5, the J gene TRBJ2-7; TRBD2 matches 14 bases. The CDR3 is 13 amino acids. V gave up 5 bases and J gave up 7 bases; unmatched junction bases: 1. Looked up from germline, CDR1 is MNHEY and CDR2 is SVGAGI. CDR3 amino acids: CASSRTSGREQYF. As DNA, the CDR3 is TGTGCCAGCAGTCGGACTAGCGGGAGGGAGCAGTACTTC.

V is TRBV25-1 and J is TRBJ2-7; 11 nucleotides agree with TRBD2. Germline CDR1 is MGHDK and CDR2 is SYGVNS. This CDR3 has 15 residues. The trim removed 6 bases at V and 2 bases at J, leaving 6 bases unmatched. The CDR3 here is CASSRGSGRAYEQYF. In DNA, the CDR3 is TGTGCCAGCAGCCGCGGTAGCGGGAGGGCCTACGAGCAGTACTTC.